This passage covers 14 T cell receptor beta chains from one sample sequenced in a study of T-cell memory formation after mild COVID-19. TCRdb independently ran MiXCR on the 5' RACE reads; one entry per CDR3 protein. The table shows around 200,000 distinct CDR3 sequences, with roughly a tenth occurring only once. Sequencing was done on a sample of PBMCs or a T cell subset sorted from them (not recorded which). The receptors here all came from a man aged 18 to 29 who had mild COVID-19 (a few samples of this study predate the infection). Cell type and time point are not known.

The chain joins TRBV4-1 to TRBJ2-1; 8 nucleotides agree with TRBD2. Per the germline V gene, CDR1 is MGHRA and CDR2 is YSYEKL. The CDR3 is 15 amino acids. J was trimmed by 10 bases and V by 4 bases; bases with no gene match: 12. The CDR3 nucleotides are TGCGCCAGCAGCCCTGGGGCCGGGGGGGCTCGGGAGCAGTTCTTC. Protein product: CASSPGAGGAREQFF.

This clonotype was seen a few times. The J gene is TRBJ2-1, the V gene TRBV10-3, with 8 bases lining up with TRBD1. The junction had 5 bases not matched to a gene; V was cut back by 6 bases and J by 4 bases. The CDR3 is made up of 14 amino acids. Per the germline V gene, CDR1 is ENHRY and CDR2 is SYGVKD. CDR3 in amino acids: CAIRGTGGYNEQFF. The CDR3 DNA sequence: TGTGCCATCAGGGGGACAGGAGGATACAATGAGCAGTTCTTC.

This clonotype was seen a few times. This chain joins TRBV6-2 or TRBV6-3 and TRBJ2-5, with D possibly matching TRBD1 (5 bases). Looked up from germline, CDR1 is MNHEY and CDR2 is SVGEGT. Between the trimmed V and J ends, which lost 1 base and 5 bases, there was a span of 14 bases. The CDR3 is made up of 15 amino acids. CDR3 nucleotides: TGTGCCAGCAGTTACTACTCAGGGTCTGGTGAGACCCAGTACTTC. Protein sequence: CASSYYSGSGETQYF.

There are a few counts of this clonotype. This chain connects TRBV7-8 to TRBJ1-1; no reliable D call. CDR3 size: 14 residues. Between the trimmed V and J ends, which lost 3 bases and 5 bases, there was a span of 13 bases. Germline values: CDR1 SGHVS, CDR2 FQNEAQ. CDR3 coding DNA: TGTGCCAGCAGCTTCTATGAGGGAGGAACTGAAGCTTTCTTT. Its protein is CASSFYEGGTEAFF.

The chain recombines TRBV11-2 with TRBJ2-1; possible D gene TRBD1, 6 bases. The V and J ends lost 3 bases and 5 bases respectively, with 14 bases between them. Germline V gives CDR1 SGHAT, CDR2 FQNNGV. This CDR3 contains 15 residues. Here the CDR3 reads CASSLDWGPHNEQFF. For the CDR3, the DNA is TGTGCCAGCAGCTTGGATTGGGGGCCACACAATGAGCAGTTCTTC.

This clonotype was seen repeatedly, ten times or more. This chain links TRBV5-1 with TRBJ2-7, with 8 bases lining up with TRBD1. Germline loops: CDR1 SGHRS, CDR2 YFSETQ. The CDR3 loop spans 14 amino acids. Trimming removed 4 bases from V and 6 bases from J; junction bases left unmatched: 9. The CDR3 is CASSIRQGSLEQYF. The CDR3 bases are TGCGCCAGCAGCATCCGACAGGGGTCTCTCGAGCAGTACTTC.

This clonotype was seen a handful of times. The chain employs TRBV5-1 and TRBJ1-2, with no clear D. This CDR3 region has 15 residues. V dropped 5 bases and J dropped 7 bases, with 21 bases sitting between them. Germline CDR1 reads SGHRS; CDR2 reads YFSETQ. The CDR3: CASRIIPDLGGGYTF. Written as DNA, the CDR3 is TGCGCCAGCAGGATCATACCGGACCTTGGTGGTGGCTACACCTTC.

This clonotype was counted between two and nine times. This clone may be a read error of a much larger clone one base away. The chain links TRBV7-2 to TRBJ1-2; D possibly corresponds to TRBD1 (6 bases). Germline V gene sequence: CDR1 SGHTA, CDR2 FQGNSA. V lost 3 bases and J lost 4, with 9 bases in between. The CDR3 consists of 13 residues. The CDR3 DNA is TGTGCCAGCAGCTTGATAGGGGGCTATGGCTACACCTTC. As protein: CASSLIGGYGYTF. Full variable domain (outside the CDR3, taken from reference TRBV7-2 and TRBJ1-2): GAGVSQSPSNKVTEKGKDVELRCDPISGHTALYWYRQSLGQGLEFLIYFQGNSAPDKSGLPSDRFSAERTGGSVSTLTIQRTQQEDSAVYLCASSLIGGYGYTFGSGTRLTVV.

V gene TRBV20-1 combines with J gene TRBJ1-5, with 7 bases fitting TRBD1. After removal of 3 bases from V and 7 bases from J, the junction contained 18 bases not matched to a gene. The CDR3 is 17 residues long. From germline, CDR1 is DFQATT and CDR2 SNEGSKA (reference sequence). The CDR3 loop is CSARAETNSGGRQPQHF. The CDR3 DNA is TGCAGTGCTAGGGCTGAGACAAATTCAGGGGGTAGACAGCCCCAGCATTTT.

This clonotype was recorded at least ten times. The V call is TRBV7-3, the J call TRBJ2-6; D is ambiguous. There are 14 residues in the CDR3. The germline V gene encodes CDR1 SGHTA and CDR2 FQGTGA. The germline V and J ends were trimmed by 1 base and 0 bases, with 1 base remaining between them. The CDR3 protein is CASSLNSGANVLTF. DNA of the CDR3: TGTGCCAGCAGCTTAAACTCTGGGGCCAACGTCCTGACTTTC.

CDR3: CSARTGTYGYTF. CDR3 sequence (DNA): TGCAGTGCTAGGACAGGGACCTATGGCTACACCTTC. This chain uses TRBV20-1 with TRBJ1-2, with TRBD1 identical over 7 bases. With V trimmed by 3 bases and J by 4 bases, 2 bases remained unmatched. The CDR3 has 12 amino acids. Germline CDR1 and CDR2: DFQATT and SNEGSKA (reference sequence).

This clonotype was seen a few times. The gene calls are TRBV12-3 or TRBV12-4 and TRBJ2-7, with 9 bases identical to TRBD2. This CDR3 is 16 amino acids long. Trimming removed 3 bases from V and 5 bases from J; junction bases left unmatched: 11. The CDR3 DNA follows: TGTGCCAGCAGTTTCGTGTTGGCGGGGGGGCCGGACGAGCAGTACTTC. Protein: CASSFVLAGGPDEQYF.

The rearrangement links TRBV3-1 to TRBJ2-3, with TRBD2 matching 14 bases. The CDR3 covers 18 residues. V trimming: 5 bases; J trimming: 3 bases; junction bases outside the gene matches: 10. Germline loops: CDR1 LGHDT, CDR2 YNNKEL (reference sequence). CDR3 nucleotide sequence: TGTGCCAGCAGCTATAAAATCGGGACTAGCGGGGGAACAGATACGCAGTATTTT. Protein: CASSYKIGTSGGTDTQYF.

Only a few counts were recorded for this clonotype. The CDR3 reads CAISDGTTSDTQYF. CDR3 sequence (DNA): TGTGCCATCAGTGATGGGACAACGTCAGATACGCAGTATTTT. V gene TRBV10-3 combines with J gene TRBJ2-3; tentative D call: TRBD1 (6 bases). Germline values: CDR1 ENHRY, CDR2 SYGVKD. CDR3 length equals 14 residues. Trimming left V 3 bases short and J 4 bases short, with 11 bases between.